This T cell receptor (beta chain) was sequenced for a study of monozygotic twins with inflammatory bowel disease. Findings and caveats of the study: Researchers reported no repertoire similarity difference between concordant and discordant twins, possibly from limited power.

Per germline, CDR1 SGHAT and CDR2 FQNNGV. This CDR3 is 12 amino acids long. Blood samples measuring 2.5 ml were taken per donor. Each UMI harboured a 6-nucleotide sample barcode and was appended via template switching. TCRdb reprocessed the 5' RACE reads, keeping one entry per CDR3 protein, no DNA. The listing records over 110,000 distinct CDR3 sequences. As regards this clonotype: Antigen: not known.

The chain uses TRBV11-2 and TRBJ1-1; TCRdb's assignment of TRBD1 cannot be checked, as there is no DNA. This TCR derives from a human donor with ulcerative colitis or Crohn's disease, or a healthy co-twin of an affected twin (not recorded which). What was sequenced was blood. CDR3 loop: CASSLARVEAFF.